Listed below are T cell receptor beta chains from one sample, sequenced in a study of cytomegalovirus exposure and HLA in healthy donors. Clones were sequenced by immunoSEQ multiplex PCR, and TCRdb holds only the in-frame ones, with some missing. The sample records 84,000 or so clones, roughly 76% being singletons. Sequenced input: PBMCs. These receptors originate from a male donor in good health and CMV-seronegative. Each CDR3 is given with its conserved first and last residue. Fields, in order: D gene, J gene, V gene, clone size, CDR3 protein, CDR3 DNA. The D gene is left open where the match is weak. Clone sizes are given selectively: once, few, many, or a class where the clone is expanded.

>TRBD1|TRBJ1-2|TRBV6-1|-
CASRTGEGGYTF
TGTGCCAGCAGGACAGGGGAGGGTGGCTACACCTTC
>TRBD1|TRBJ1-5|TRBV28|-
CASYTAYGTGALYSNQPQHF
TGTGCCAGCTATACTGCATACGGGACAGGGGCCCTATATAGCAATCAGCCCCAGCATTTT
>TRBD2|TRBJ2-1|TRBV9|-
CASSVGLAGGSSFYNEQFF
TGTGCCAGCAGCGTAGGACTAGCGGGAGGATCATCCTTCTACAATGAGCAGTTCTTC
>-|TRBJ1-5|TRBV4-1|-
CASSAIDSNQPQHF
TGCGCCAGCAGCGCGATTGATAGCAATCAGCCCCAGCATTTT
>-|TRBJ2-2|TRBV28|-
CASIISGNTGELFF
TGTGCCAGCATCATTAGCGGGAACACCGGGGAGCTGTTTTTT
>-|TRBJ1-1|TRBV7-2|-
CASSSISGQGTEAFF
TGTGCCAGCAGTTCCATTTCGGGTCAGGGGACTGAAGCTTTCTTT
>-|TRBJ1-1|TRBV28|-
CASSFVPVLRPEAFF
TGTGCCAGCAGTTTCGTGCCTGTATTGAGGCCTGAAGCTTTCTTT
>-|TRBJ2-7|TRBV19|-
CASSRLGLSYEQYF
TGTGCCAGTAGCCGTTTGGGACTGTCCTACGAGCAGTACTTC
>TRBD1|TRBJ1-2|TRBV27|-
CASSLMTGNYGYTF
TGTGCCAGCAGTTTGATGACAGGGAACTATGGCTACACCTTC
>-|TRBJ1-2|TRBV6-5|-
CASSYSRPGLIYGYTF
TGTGCCAGCAGTTACTCGAGGCCAGGGTTAATCTATGGCTACACCTTC
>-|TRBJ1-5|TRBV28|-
CASSLNRLYQPQHF
TGTGCCAGCAGTTTAAACAGGCTCTATCAGCCCCAGCATTTT
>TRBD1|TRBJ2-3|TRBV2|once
CALRDSPTDTQYF
TGTGCCCTCCGGGACAGTCCCACAGATACGCAGTATTTT
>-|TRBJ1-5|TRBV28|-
CASLRSNQPQHF
TGTGCCAGCCTCAGAAGCAATCAGCCCCAGCATTTT
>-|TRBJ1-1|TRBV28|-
CASSSHRGISAFF
TGTGCCAGCAGTAGTCACCGAGGAATTAGCGCTTTCTTT
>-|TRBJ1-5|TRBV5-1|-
CASSLAPGLGQPQHF
TGCGCCAGCAGCTTGGCACCGGGGTTGGGCCAGCCCCAGCATTTT
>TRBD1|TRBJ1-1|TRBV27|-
CASSLSLPWTGNTEAFF
TGTGCCAGCAGTTTATCTCTACCTTGGACAGGGAACACTGAAGCTTTCTTT
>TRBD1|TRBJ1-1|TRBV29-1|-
CSVAYRGANMNTEAFF
TGCAGCGTAGCATACAGGGGCGCCAACATGAACACTGAAGCTTTCTTT
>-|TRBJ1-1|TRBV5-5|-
CASSLGQRNTEAFF
TGTGCCAGCAGCCTTGGGCAGAGAAACACTGAAGCTTTCTTT
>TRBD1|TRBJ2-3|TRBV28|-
CASSYDRVSDTQYF
TGTGCCAGCAGTTACGACAGGGTGTCAGATACGCAGTATTTT
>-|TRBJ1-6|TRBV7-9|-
CASSSTGDNSPLHF
TGTGCCAGCAGTTCGACAGGAGATAATTCACCCCTCCACTTT
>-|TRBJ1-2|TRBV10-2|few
CASRTDSYGYTF
TGCGCCTCACGAACGGACAGCTATGGCTACACCTTC
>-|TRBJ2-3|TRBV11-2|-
CASSLDNAFLAQYF
TGTGCCAGCAGCTTAGATAATGCGTTCCTGGCGCAGTATTTT
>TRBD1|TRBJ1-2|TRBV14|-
CASSQGDRGIGYTF
TGTGCCAGCAGCCAAGGAGACAGGGGGATTGGCTACACCTTC
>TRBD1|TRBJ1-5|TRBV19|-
CASSPGTGGRQPQHF
TGTGCCAGTAGTCCCGGGACAGGGGGCAGACAGCCCCAGCATTTT
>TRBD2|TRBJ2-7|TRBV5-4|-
CASSLDGGGAYEQYF
TGTGCCAGCAGCTTGGATGGCGGGGGGGCCTACGAGCAGTACTTC
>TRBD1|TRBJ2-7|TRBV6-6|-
CASSSGQGAREQYF
TGTGCCAGCAGTTCCGGACAGGGGGCGCGGGAGCAGTACTTC
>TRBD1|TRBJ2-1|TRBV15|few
CATSRDRDRGSGEQFF
TGTGCCACCAGCAGAGATCGGGACAGGGGTTCTGGTGAGCAGTTCTTC
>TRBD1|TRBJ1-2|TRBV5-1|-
CASSLRDRSSYGYTF
TGCGCCAGCAGCTTGAGGGACAGAAGTTCCTATGGCTACACCTTC